The rows below give T cell receptor beta chains drawn from one sample of a study of immune heterogeneity within non-small cell lung tumors. TCRdb itself ran the multiplex PCR reads through MiXCR, one entry per CDR3 protein. The table lists about 11,000 distinct CDR3 sequences, 25% to 35% of them singletons. Sequencing was done on a sample of lung tumor tissue. Every receptor here comes from a woman in her fifties or sixties with non-small cell lung cancer. Each CDR3 is given with its conserved first and last residue. The D gene is left open where the match is weak. Only part of the rows carry a size: once, few, many, or a class if the clone is expanded.

J | V | D | size | CDR3 | DNA
TRBJ1-3 | TRBV5-1 | NA | medium-sized | CASSLQGNTIYF | TGCGCCAGCAGCTTACAGGGAAACACCATATATTTT
TRBJ1-5 | TRBV4-2 | NA | few | CASSPAQGNQPQHF | TGTGCCAGCAGCCCAGCACAGGGTAATCAGCCCCAGCATTTT
TRBJ2-3 | TRBV28 | TRBD2 | medium-sized | CASTPPGTTSNTQYF | TGTGCCAGCACCCCACCCGGGACTACCAGCAATACGCAGTATTTT
TRBJ2-7 | TRBV6-2/TRBV6-3 | TRBD2 | NA | CASSVAGDPYEQYF | TGTGCCAGCAGCGTAGCGGGAGATCCCTACGAGCAGTACTTC
TRBJ2-1 | TRBV4-1 | NA | NA | CASSQEAASSYNEQLF | TGCGCCAGCAGCCAAGAGGCGGCGAGCTCCTACAATGAGCAGTTATTC
TRBJ2-2 | TRBV2 | NA | many | CASSDSTNTGELFF | TGTGCCAGCAGTGATTCGACTAACACCGGGGAGCTGTTTTTT
TRBJ1-1 | TRBV20-1 | TRBD1 | many | CSARDRPLLPAFF | TGCAGTGCCCGGGACAGACCCTTATTGCCTGCTTTCTTT
TRBJ2-1 | TRBV11-1 | NA | many | CASSLDGDEQFF | TGTGCCAGCAGCTTAGACGGGGATGAGCAGTTCTTC
TRBJ2-1 | TRBV5-5 | NA | once | CASSLSGEVEQLF | TGTGCCAGCAGCTTGTCCGGAGAGGTTGAGCAGCTCTTC
TRBJ1-6 | TRBV3-1 | NA | NA | CASSHAQTGGSPLHF | TGTGCCAGCAGCCACGCGCAAACCGGGGGTTCACCCCTCCACTTT
TRBJ2-5 | TRBV6-2/TRBV6-3 | NA | many | CASSYVRGSGETQYF | TGTGCCAGCAGTTACGTCCGGGGATCTGGCGAGACCCAGTACTTC
TRBJ2-7 | TRBV10-1 | NA | medium-sized | CASSESGLIIYEQYF | TGCGCCAGCAGTGAGTCTGGCCTGATCATCTACGAGCAGTACTTC
TRBJ2-1 | TRBV19 | TRBD2 | NA | CASTMSGRVTEQFF | TGTGCCAGTACCATGTCCGGGAGGGTCACTGAGCAGTTCTTC
TRBJ1-2 | TRBV5-1 | NA | medium-sized | CASSLGPGDGYTF | TGCGCCAGCAGCTTGGGGCCAGGGGACGGCTACACCTTC
TRBJ2-7 | TRBV19 | TRBD1 | medium-sized | CASSTGQSYEQYF | TGTGCCAGTAGTACGGGACAGTCCTACGAGCAGTACTTC
TRBJ2-3 | TRBV6-2/TRBV6-3 | TRBD2 | medium-sized | CASSSNPRSGRTDTQYF | TGTGCCAGCAGTTCAAACCCACGTAGCGGGAGGACAGATACGCAGTATTTT
TRBJ1-2 | TRBV10-3 | NA | NA | CAISDGDGYTF | TGTGCCATCAGTGACGGCGATGGCTACACCTTC
TRBJ2-1 | TRBV7-2 | NA | NA | CASSLAGPTLEQFF | TGTGCCAGCAGCTTAGCTGGCCCCACCCTTGAGCAGTTCTTC
TRBJ2-7 | TRBV28 | TRBD2 | medium-sized | CASSLPPRWTSGSYEQYF | TGTGCCAGCAGTTTACCCCCTAGGTGGACTAGCGGGAGCTACGAGCAGTACTTC
TRBJ1-5 | TRBV28 | NA | medium-sized | CASTTGHSNQPQHF | TGTGCCAGCACAACAGGCCATAGCAATCAGCCCCAGCATTTT
TRBJ1-4 | TRBV12-5 | TRBD1 | medium-sized | CASGLTGVEKLFF | TGTGCTAGTGGTTTGACAGGGGTTGAAAAACTGTTTTTT
TRBJ2-7 | TRBV4-1 | NA | medium-sized | CASSRGGTPDDFYEQYF | TGCGCCAGCAGCCGCGGCGGGACGCCCGATGATTTCTACGAGCAGTACTTC
TRBJ2-3 | TRBV6-4 | TRBD2 | few | CASSEGTSDSTDTQYF | TGTGCCAGCAGTGAGGGCACTAGCGATTCCACAGATACGCAGTATTTT
TRBJ2-7 | TRBV4-2 | TRBD1 | NA | CASSQDQGTGGYEQYF | TGTGCCAGCAGCCAAGATCAGGGGACAGGGGGGTACGAGCAGTACTTC
TRBJ2-1 | TRBV4-1 | TRBD2 | few | CASSQAPGTSGRIDEQFF | TGCGCCAGCAGCCAAGCCCCCGGGACTAGCGGGAGGATCGATGAGCAGTTCTTC
TRBJ1-5 | TRBV18 | TRBD1 | NA | CASSKRGTAGNQPQHF | TGTGCCAGCTCAAAGAGGGGGACAGCGGGCAATCAGCCCCAGCATTTT
TRBJ2-7 | TRBV24-1 | TRBD2 | medium-sized | CATSDILAGGHLSYEQYF | TGTGCCACCAGTGATATTCTAGCGGGAGGGCATTTATCCTACGAGCAGTACTTC
TRBJ1-4 | TRBV18 | TRBD1 | medium-sized | CASSLEGANRGKLFF | TGTGCCAGCTCACTGGAGGGGGCAAATCGGGGAAAACTGTTTTTT
TRBJ2-2 | TRBV19 | NA | NA | CASSPTRASTGELFF | TGTGCCAGTAGTCCAACACGAGCCTCCACCGGGGAGCTGTTTTTT
TRBJ1-2 | TRBV12-3/TRBV12-4 | NA | medium-sized | CASSLQGHNYGYTF | TGTGCCAGCAGTTTACAGGGACACAACTATGGCTACACCTTC
TRBJ2-7 | TRBV12-3/TRBV12-4 | NA | medium-sized | CASSLGPPYEQYF | TGTGCCAGCAGTTTAGGCCCACCCTACGAGCAGTACTTC
TRBJ2-3 | TRBV19 | NA | many | CASSTIGGVSADTQYF | TGTGCCAGTAGTACGATTGGCGGGGTTTCCGCAGATACGCAGTATTTT
TRBJ1-6 | TRBV6-5 | NA | NA | CASNYSTLGNNSPLHF | TGTGCCAGCAATTACTCGACTTTGGGAAACAATTCACCCCTCCACTTT